This TCR beta chain came from a study of metastatic and nonmetastatic thyroid tumors. Study at large: Blood and tumor or nodule tissue repertoires from malignant and benign thyroid patients were compared.

Authors' analysis steps: Variation in CDR3 across clinicopathological groups served as the basis for constructing a distant-metastasis classifier in papillary thyroid cancer. TCRdb recomputed clones from the PCR reads via MiXCR. It is TCRdb's table, rather than the study itself, that gives the V and J calls and clone size. This repertoire shows around 30,000 clones, less than 20% found once; its top ten account for about 7.8%. The CDR3 runs to 16 residues. The V gene's germline CDR1 is SSHAT and CDR2 FNYEAQ (reference sequence). After removal of 5 bases from V and 5 bases from J, the junction contained 11 bases not matched to a gene. Notes on the study in general: It was reported that TCR beta diversity was significantly higher in malignant thyroid tumors than benign nodules, in blood and tumor.

All patients were untreated before thyroid surgery. Worth noting for this clone: The antigen is undetermined.

The chain employs TRBV7-7 and TRBJ2-5; 10 bases agree with TRBD1. The sequence came from a female donor with papillary thyroid cancer or a benign thyroid nodule (not recorded which). Some clones in this sample may be carry-over from other donors' samples. Sequenced material: blood. CDR3 in amino acids: CASSALRTGGSETQYF. CDR3 nucleotides: TGTGCCAGCAGCGCCCTACGGACAGGGGGGAGTGAGACCCAGTACTTC. The full variable domain, completed using reference TRBV7-7 and TRBJ2-5, is GAGVSQSPRYKVTKRGQDVTLRCDPISSHATLYWYQQALGQGPEFLTYFNYEAQPDKSGLPSDRFSAERPEGSISTLTIQRTEQRDSAMYRCASSALRTGGSETQYFGPGTRLLVL.